This T cell receptor (beta chain) was found in a study of blood T cell repertoires in COVID-19. Study as a whole: Samples representing acute and convalescent COVID-19 were sourced from the United States, Italy and Spain.

Original methodology: It was from reference gene primer amplification that nucleated cell counts were estimated. Assay used: immunoSEQ multiplex PCR; TCRdb lists only in-frame clones, some missing. V and J calls and clone size are copied from that table; D and trimming were computed from the DNA. The sample holds approximately 100,000 clones; around 84% are singletons and the top ten take 20% to 25%. The CDR3 has 15 amino acids. The V and J ends lost 10 bases and 3 bases, in that order; junction bases with no gene match: 12. Germline CDR1 SNHLY, CDR2 FYNNEI. This chain joins TRBV2 and TRBJ2-1; 7 bases are shared with TRBD2. The sequencing input was peripheral blood. This receptor was taken from a man aged 60-69 years with acute or convalescent COVID-19. CDR3 in DNA: TGTGCCACCTCCGACCGCGGGGGTCTCTACAATGAGCAGTTCTTC. This encodes CATSDRGGLYNEQFF.